Described below is a single T cell receptor (beta chain) sequence and its context. Its target is unknown. The data belong to a study of cytomegalovirus exposure and HLA in healthy donors. Study-wide findings and caveats: In vitro work confirmed that a few CMV-associated chains recognize CMV antigens. The later analysis indicated that the majority of CMV-associated TCR beta chains appeared HLA-restricted.

Vbeta (60) and Jbeta (13) primers were used in the PCR. Measured with immunoSEQ multiplex PCR; TCRdb has only the in-frame clones, and not every one. The profile shows about 190,000 clones, just under 80% of them singletons. Per germline, CDR1 SGHRS and CDR2 YFSETQ. CDR3 length equals 16 residues. After removal of 4 bases from V and 6 bases from J, the junction contained 13 bases not matched to a gene. The sequenced sample was PBMCs. The source of this sequence is a woman in her twenties or thirties in good health and CMV-seropositive. V usage is TRBV5-1 and J usage is TRBJ2-1; 7 nucleotides agree with TRBD1. CDR3: CASSLAVTGYGNEQFF. The CDR3 region has the DNA TGCGCCAGCAGCCTGGCTGTGACAGGGTATGGCAATGAGCAGTTCTTC.